This T cell receptor beta chain was obtained from a study of shared clonotypes between healthy human individuals. Looking at the study overall: Per donor, CD8 memory used one plate, CD8 naive used two, CD4 memory used three and CD4 naive used three.

V was trimmed by 6 bases and J by 5 bases, leaving 16 bases between them. The CDR3 has 14 residues. The germline CDR1 and CDR2 sequences are WNHNN and SYGVQD (reference sequence). Deep level was the assay's run setting. Original analysis: ImmunoSEQ supplied junction-only sequences lacking quality scores, so filtering was different. Assay used: immunoSEQ multiplex PCR; TCRdb lists only in-frame clones, some missing. V, J and clone size are taken as reported in that table, and D and trimming were inferred from the DNA itself. This table has 2 million to 2.5 million clones, 90% to 97% appearing once. This clonotype was sampled from a man aged 18 to 30 in good health. Sequencing was done on a sample of naive CD4+ T cells sorted from blood. Indicated subset: CD45RA+ positively selected. The chain carries TRBV10-1 and TRBJ2-5, with D maybe TRBD1 (6 bases). The CDR3 DNA is TGCGCCAGCAGCCAACAGGGACGAGGGGAGACCCAGTACTTC. Encoded protein: CASSQQGRGETQYF.